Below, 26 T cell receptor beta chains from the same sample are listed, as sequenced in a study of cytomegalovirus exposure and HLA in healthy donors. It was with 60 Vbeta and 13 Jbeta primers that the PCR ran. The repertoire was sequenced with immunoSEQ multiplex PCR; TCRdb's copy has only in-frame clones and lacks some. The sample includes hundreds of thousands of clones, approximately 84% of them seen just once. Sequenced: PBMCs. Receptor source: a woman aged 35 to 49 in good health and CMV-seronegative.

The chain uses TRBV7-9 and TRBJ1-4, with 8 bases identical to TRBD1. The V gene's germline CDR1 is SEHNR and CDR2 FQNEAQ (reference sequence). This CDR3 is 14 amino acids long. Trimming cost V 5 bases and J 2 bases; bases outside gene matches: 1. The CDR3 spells CASSDRGTNEKLFF. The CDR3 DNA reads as TGTGCCAGCAGCGACAGGGGCACTAATGAAAAACTGTTTTTT. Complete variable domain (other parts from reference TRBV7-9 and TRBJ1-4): DTGVSQNPRHKITKRGQNVTFRCDPISEHNRLYWYRQTLGQGPEFLTYFQNEAQLEKSRLLSDRFSAERPKGSFSTLEIQRTEQGDSAMYLCASSDRGTNEKLFFGSGTQLSVL.

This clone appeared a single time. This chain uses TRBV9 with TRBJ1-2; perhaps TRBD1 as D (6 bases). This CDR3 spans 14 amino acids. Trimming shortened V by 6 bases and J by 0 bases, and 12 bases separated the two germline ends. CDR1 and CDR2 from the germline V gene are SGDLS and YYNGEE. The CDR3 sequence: CASTGHPANYGYTF. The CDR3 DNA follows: TGTGCCAGCACGGGACACCCAGCTAACTATGGCTACACCTTC. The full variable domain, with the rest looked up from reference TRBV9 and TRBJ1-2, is DSGVTQTPKHLITATGQRVTLRCSPRSGDLSVYWYQQSLDQGLQFLIQYYNGEERAKGNILERFSAQQFPDLHSELNLSSLELGDSALYFCASTGHPANYGYTFGSGTRLTVV.

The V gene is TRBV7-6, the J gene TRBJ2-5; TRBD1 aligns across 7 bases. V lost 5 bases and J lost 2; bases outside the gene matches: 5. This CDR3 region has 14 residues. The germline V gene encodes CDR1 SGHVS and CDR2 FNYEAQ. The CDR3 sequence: CASSRDSLQETQYF. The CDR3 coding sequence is TGTGCCAGCAGCCGGGACAGCCTTCAAGAGACCCAGTACTTC. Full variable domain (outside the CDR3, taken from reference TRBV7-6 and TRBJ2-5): GAGVSQSPRYKVTKRGQDVALRCDPISGHVSLYWYRQALGQGPEFLTYFNYEAQQDKSGLPNDRFSAERPEGSISTLTIQRTEQRDSAMYRCASSRDSLQETQYFGPGTRLLVL.

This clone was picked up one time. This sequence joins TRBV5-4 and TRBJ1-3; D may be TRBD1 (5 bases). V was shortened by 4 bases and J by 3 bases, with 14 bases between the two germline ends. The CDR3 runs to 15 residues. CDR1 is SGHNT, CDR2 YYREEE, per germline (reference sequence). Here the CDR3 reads CASSPGRSFGNTIYF. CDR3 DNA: TGTGCCAGCAGCCCAGGGCGATCTTTTGGAAACACCATATATTTT.

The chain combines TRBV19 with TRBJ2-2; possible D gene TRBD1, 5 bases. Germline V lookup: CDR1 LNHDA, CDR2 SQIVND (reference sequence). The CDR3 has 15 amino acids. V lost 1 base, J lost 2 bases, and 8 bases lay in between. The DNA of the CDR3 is TGTGCCAGTAGTATAGTCCAGGGTAACACCGGGGAGCTGTTTTTT. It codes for CASSIVQGNTGELFF.

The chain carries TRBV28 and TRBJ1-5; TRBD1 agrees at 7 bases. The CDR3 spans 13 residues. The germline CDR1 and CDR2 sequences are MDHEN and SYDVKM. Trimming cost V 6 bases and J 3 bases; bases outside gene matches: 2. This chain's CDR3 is CASSQGVNQPQHF. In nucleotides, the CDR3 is TGTGCCAGCAGCCAGGGGGTCAATCAGCCCCAGCATTTT. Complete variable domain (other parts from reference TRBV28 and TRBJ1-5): DVKVTQSSRYLVKRTGEKVFLECVQDMDHENMFWYRQDPGLGLRLIYFSYDVKMKEKGDIPEGYSVSREKKERFSLILESASTNQTSMYLCASSQGVNQPQHFGDGTRLSIL.

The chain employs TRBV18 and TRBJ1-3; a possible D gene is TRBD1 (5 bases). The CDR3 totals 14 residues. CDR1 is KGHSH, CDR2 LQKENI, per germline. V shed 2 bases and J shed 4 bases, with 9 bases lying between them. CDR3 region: CASSPKTVGNTIYF. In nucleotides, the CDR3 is TGTGCCAGCTCACCAAAGACAGTCGGAAACACCATATATTTT.

Here the CDR3 reads CASSVGQGNADTQYF. The CDR3 nucleotides are TGTGCCAGCAGCGTTGGGCAGGGGAATGCAGATACGCAGTATTTT. The rearrangement joins TRBV9 to TRBJ2-3, with D maybe TRBD1 (6 bases). V was cut by 2 bases and J by 4 bases, with 14 bases left in between. Germline CDR1 SGDLS, CDR2 YYNGEE. This CDR3 has 15 residues.

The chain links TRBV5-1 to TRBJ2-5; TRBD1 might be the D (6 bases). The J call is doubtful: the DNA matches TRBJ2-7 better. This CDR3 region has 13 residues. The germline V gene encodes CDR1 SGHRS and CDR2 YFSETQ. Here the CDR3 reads CASSVDSRYEQYF. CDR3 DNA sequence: TGCGCCAGCAGCGTGGACAGCCGTTACGAGCAGTACTTC.

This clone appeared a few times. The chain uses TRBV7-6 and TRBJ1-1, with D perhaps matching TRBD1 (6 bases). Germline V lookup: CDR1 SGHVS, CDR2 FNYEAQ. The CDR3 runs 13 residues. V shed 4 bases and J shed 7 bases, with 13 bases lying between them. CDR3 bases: TGTGCCAGCAGCTGGGAGACAGGCCTTGAAGCTTTCTTT. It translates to CASSWETGLEAFF.

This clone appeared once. The CDR3 DNA reads TGTGCCAGCAGCGTGATTAGCGGGGGGGCTCAGGAGCAGTTCTTC. Translated: CASSVISGGAQEQFF. V and J are TRBV7-2 and TRBJ2-1; 11 bases are a match to TRBD2. Germline values: CDR1 SGHTA, CDR2 FQGNSA. The length of the CDR3 is 15 residues. The V and J ends lost 5 bases and 10 bases, in that order; junction bases with no gene match: 10.

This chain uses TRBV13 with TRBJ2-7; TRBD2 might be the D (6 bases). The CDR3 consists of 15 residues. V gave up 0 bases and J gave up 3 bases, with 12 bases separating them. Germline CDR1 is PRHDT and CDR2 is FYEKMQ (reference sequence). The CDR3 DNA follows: TGTGCCAGCAGCTTAGGGGACTATTCCTACTACGAGCAGTACTTC. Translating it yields CASSLGDYSYYEQYF.

The CDR3 reads CAISEGGTGNDSPLHF. CDR3 DNA: TGTGCCATCAGTGAGGGGGGGACAGGTAACGATTCACCCCTCCACTTT. The genes are TRBV10-3 and TRBJ1-6; the match to TRBD1 covers 8 bases. Germline CDR1 is ENHRY and CDR2 is SYGVKD. J lost 8 bases, V lost 2 bases, and 8 bases had no gene match. The CDR3 is 16 residues long.

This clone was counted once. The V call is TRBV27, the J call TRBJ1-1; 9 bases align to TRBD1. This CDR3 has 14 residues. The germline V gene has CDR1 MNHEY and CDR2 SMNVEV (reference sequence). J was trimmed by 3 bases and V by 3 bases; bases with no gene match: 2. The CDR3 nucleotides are TGTGCCAGCAGTTTCGGACAGGGGTACACTGAAGCTTTCTTT. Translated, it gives CASSFGQGYTEAFF.

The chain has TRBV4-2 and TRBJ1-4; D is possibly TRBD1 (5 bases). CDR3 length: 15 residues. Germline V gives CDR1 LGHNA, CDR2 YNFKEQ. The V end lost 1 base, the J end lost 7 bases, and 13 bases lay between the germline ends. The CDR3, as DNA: TGTGCCAGCAGCCAAGGAGAGGGCGGGGGTGAAAAACTGTTTTTT. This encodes CASSQGEGGGEKLFF.

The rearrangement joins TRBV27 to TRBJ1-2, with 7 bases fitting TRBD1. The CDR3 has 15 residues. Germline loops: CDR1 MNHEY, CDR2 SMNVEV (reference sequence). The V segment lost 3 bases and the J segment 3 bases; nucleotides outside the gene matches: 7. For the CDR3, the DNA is TGTGCCAGCAGTTTTAGTTGGGACAGAGACTATGGCTACACCTTC. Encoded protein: CASSFSWDRDYGYTF.

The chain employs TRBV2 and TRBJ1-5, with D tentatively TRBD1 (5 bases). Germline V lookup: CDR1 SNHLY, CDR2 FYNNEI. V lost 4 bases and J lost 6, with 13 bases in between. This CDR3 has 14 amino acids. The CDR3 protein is CASSVLGGPQPQHF. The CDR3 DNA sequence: TGTGCCAGCAGTGTTTTGGGGGGACCTCAGCCCCAGCATTTT.

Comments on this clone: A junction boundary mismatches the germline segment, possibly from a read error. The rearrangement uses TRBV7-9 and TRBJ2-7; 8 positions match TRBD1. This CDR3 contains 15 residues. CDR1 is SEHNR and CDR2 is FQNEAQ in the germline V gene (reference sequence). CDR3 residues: CSSSLDRASSYEQYF. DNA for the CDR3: TGTTCCAGCAGCCTGGACAGGGCCAGCTCCTACGAGCAGTACTTC.

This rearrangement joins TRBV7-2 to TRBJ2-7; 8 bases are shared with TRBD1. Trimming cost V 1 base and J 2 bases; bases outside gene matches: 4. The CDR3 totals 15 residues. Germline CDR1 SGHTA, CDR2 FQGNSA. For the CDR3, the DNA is TGTGCCAGCAGCTTAGAACAGGGGGTCCCCTACGAGCAGTACTTC. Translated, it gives CASSLEQGVPYEQYF.

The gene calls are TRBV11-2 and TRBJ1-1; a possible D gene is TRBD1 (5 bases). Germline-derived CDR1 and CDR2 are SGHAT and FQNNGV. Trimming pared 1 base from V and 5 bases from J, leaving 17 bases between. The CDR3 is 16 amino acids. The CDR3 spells CASSLGIAGQRTEAFF. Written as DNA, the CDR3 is TGTGCCAGCAGCTTAGGGATTGCAGGGCAGAGAACTGAAGCTTTCTTT.

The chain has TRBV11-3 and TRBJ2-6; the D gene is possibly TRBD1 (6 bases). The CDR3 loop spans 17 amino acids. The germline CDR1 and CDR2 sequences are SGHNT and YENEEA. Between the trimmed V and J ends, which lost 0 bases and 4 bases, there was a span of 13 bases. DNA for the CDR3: TGTGCCAGCAGCTTAGACCAGGGGCCAAGCGGGGCCAACGTCCTGACTTTC. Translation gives CASSLDQGPSGANVLTF.

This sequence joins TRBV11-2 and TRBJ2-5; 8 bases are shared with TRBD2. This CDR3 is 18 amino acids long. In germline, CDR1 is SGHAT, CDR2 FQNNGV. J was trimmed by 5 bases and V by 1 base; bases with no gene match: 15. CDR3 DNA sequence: TGTGCCAGCAGCTTAGGAGGGACCGGGACTAGGAATGGGGAGACCCAGTACTTC. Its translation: CASSLGGTGTRNGETQYF. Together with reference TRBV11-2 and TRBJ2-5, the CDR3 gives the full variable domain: EAGVAQSPRYKIIEKRQSVAFWCNPISGHATLYWYQQILGQGPKLLIQFQNNGVVDDSQLPKDRFSAERLKGVDSTLKIQPAKLEDSAVYLCASSLGGTGTRNGETQYFGPGTRLLVL.

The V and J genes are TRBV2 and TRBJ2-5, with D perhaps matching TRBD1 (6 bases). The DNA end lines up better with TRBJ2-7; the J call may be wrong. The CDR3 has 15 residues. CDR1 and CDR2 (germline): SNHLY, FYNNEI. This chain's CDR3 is CASSALSQGLGEQYF. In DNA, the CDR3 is TGTGCCAGCAGCGCCCTGTCACAGGGTCTGGGCGAGCAGTACTTC.

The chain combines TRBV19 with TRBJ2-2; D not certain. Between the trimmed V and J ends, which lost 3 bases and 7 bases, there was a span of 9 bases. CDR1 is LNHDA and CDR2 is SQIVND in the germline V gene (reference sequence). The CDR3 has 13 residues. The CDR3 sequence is CASSIGQYGELFF. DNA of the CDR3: TGTGCCAGTAGTATTGGGCAGTACGGGGAGCTGTTTTTT.

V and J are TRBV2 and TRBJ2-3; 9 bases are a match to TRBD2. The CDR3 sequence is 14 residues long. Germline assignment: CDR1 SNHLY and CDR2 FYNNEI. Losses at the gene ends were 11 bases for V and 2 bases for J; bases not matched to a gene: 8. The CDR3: CAGYSGGPTDTQYF. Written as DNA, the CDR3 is TGTGCCGGCTATAGCGGGGGCCCCACAGATACGCAGTATTTT.

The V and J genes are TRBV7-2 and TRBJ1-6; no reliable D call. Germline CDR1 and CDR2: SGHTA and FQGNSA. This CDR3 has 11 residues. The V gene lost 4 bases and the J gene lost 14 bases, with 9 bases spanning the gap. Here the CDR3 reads CASSSRPALHF. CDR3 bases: TGTGCCAGCAGCTCCAGGCCGGCCCTCCACTTT.